The 17 T cell receptor beta chains below all came from one sample that was sequenced in a study of T-cell reconstitution after alpha-beta-depleted transplantation in children. A library of TCRbeta sequences, prepared with unique molecular identifiers, was generated. TCRdb re-analysed the PCR reads in MiXCR, keeping a single row per CDR3 protein. This sample carries around 450,000 distinct CDR3 sequences, over 9.5% of them seen once, and the ten largest clones take just over 2%. The sample here was PBMCs, taken before TCRalphabeta/CD19-depleted stem cell transplant. All receptors derive from a child aged 2 to 10 with inherited bone marrow failure, due to receive a stem cell transplant.

This clonotype was recorded many times. This rearrangement joins TRBV19 to TRBJ2-2; D unclear. The CDR3 is 18 residues long. V was pared by 0 bases and J by 4 bases, with 18 bases between. CDR1 is LNHDA and CDR2 is SQIVND in the germline V gene (reference sequence). The CDR3 DNA is TGTGCCAGTAGTATAGAACTTGAGGTCGGGTTTTTCACCGGGGAGCTGTTTTTT. Amino acids: CASSIELEVGFFTGELFF.

Ten or more counts support this clonotype. Germline and junction disagree at one end, which may indicate a read error. The chain is built from TRBV20-1 and TRBJ1-3, with D perhaps TRBD1 (5 bases). CDR3 length: 16 amino acids. Germline CDR1 is DFQATT and CDR2 is SNEGSKA (reference sequence). The CDR3 nucleotides read TGCAGTGCCACTACACGGCAGGACAACTCTGGAAACGCCATATATTTT. Its translation is CSATTRQDNSGNAIYF.

This clonotype was seen many times. The CDR3 nucleotides read TGTGCCAGCAGCTTAGTGTCGGCTAGTAATGAGCTGTTTTTT. Its translation: CASSLVSASNELFF. The chain joins TRBV7-2 to TRBJ2-2; D remains ambiguous. CDR3 length equals 14 residues. The V end was cut by 1 base, the J end by 11 bases, with 14 bases between. Looked up from germline, CDR1 is SGHTA and CDR2 is FQGNSA.

This clonotype was observed many times. The chain recombines TRBV4-3 with TRBJ2-7; 8 bases line up with TRBD1. This CDR3 has 15 amino acids. The J segment lost 2 bases and the V segment lost 2 bases, leaving 5 bases of the junction unmatched. Germline V gene lookup returns CDR1 LGHNA and CDR2 YSLEER. The CDR3: CASSQYGTGPYEQYF. CDR3 bases: TGCGCCAGCAGCCAATACGGGACAGGTCCCTACGAGCAGTACTTC.

This clonotype was seen ten or more times. The chain recombines TRBV5-1 with TRBJ2-7, with D possibly matching TRBD2 (6 bases). V was trimmed by 0 bases and J by 3 bases, leaving 13 bases between them. Germline V CDR1 and CDR2: SGHRS, YFSETQ. This CDR3 region has 15 residues. The CDR3 nucleotides read TGCGCCAGCAGCTTGGCTCTGGGGGGAATCTACGAGCAGTACTTC. It encodes CASSLALGGIYEQYF.

This chain connects TRBV20-1 to TRBJ1-5, with 7 bases aligning to TRBD1. With 6 bases clipped from V and 6 bases from J, the junction kept 5 bases outside the gene matches. CDR3 length equals 12 residues. Germline CDR1 reads DFQATT; CDR2 reads SNEGSKA (reference sequence). CDR3 bases: TGCAGTGCCGGGACAGTGTTTCAGCCCCAGCATTTT. This gives the protein CSAGTVFQPQHF.

This clonotype was counted many times. This sequence joins TRBV14 and TRBJ2-2; TRBD2 matches 8 bases. The V gene end was trimmed by 1 base and the J gene end by 3 bases; junction bases not matched to a gene: 4. The CDR3 has 16 amino acids. Germline V lookup: CDR1 SGHDN, CDR2 FVKESK. The CDR3 here is CASSQGREAYTGELFF. CDR3 bases: TGTGCCAGCAGCCAAGGGCGGGAGGCCTACACCGGGGAGCTGTTTTTT.

This clonotype was observed at least ten times. This chain connects TRBV5-1 to TRBJ1-2; D is unresolved. The CDR3 length is 14 residues. With 0 bases removed from V and 4 bases from J, the gap between germline ends came to 10 bases. Germline-derived CDR1 and CDR2 are SGHRS and YFSETQ. CDR3 sequence reads: CASSLADGFYGYTF. Here the CDR3 DNA reads TGCGCCAGCAGCTTGGCGGACGGATTCTATGGCTACACCTTC.

At least ten counts were recorded for this clonotype. This rearrangement joins TRBV5-5 to TRBJ1-2; D unclear. Germline V gives CDR1 SGHKS, CDR2 YYEKEE (reference sequence). CDR3 length: 15 residues. The ends were cut back, 5 bases at V and 0 bases at J, with 14 bases in the middle. In nucleotides, the CDR3 is TGTGCCAGCAGTTATGGACCGAGTCCTAACTATGGCTACACCTTC. This translates into CASSYGPSPNYGYTF.

This clonotype appeared many times. The V call is TRBV7-2, the J call TRBJ2-4, with a weak D call TRBD1 (6 bases). This CDR3 spans 15 amino acids. The V end was cut by 4 bases, the J end by 4 bases, with 14 bases between. Germline V gene sequence: CDR1 SGHTA, CDR2 FQGNSA. In DNA, the CDR3 is TGTGCCAGCAGCTCCCCGGGACAACGGAAAAACATTCAGTACTTC. Translation gives CASSSPGQRKNIQYF.

This clonotype was detected only a few times. The chain joins TRBV2 to TRBJ1-1; the D gene is possibly TRBD1 (6 bases). From germline, CDR1 is SNHLY and CDR2 FYNNEI. The CDR3 is 14 amino acids. V shed 3 bases and J shed 4 bases, with 12 bases lying between them. CDR3 sequence: CASSDGGWSTEAFF. CDR3 nucleotides: TGTGCCAGCAGTGACGGGGGCTGGAGCACTGAAGCTTTCTTT.

In its sample, this clonotype was seen many times. CDR3 loop: CSVARGGGDEQFF. DNA of the CDR3: TGCAGCGTCGCAAGGGGAGGGGGCGATGAGCAGTTCTTC. This chain links TRBV29-1 with TRBJ2-1; D possibly matches TRBD1 or TRBD2 (7 bases each). Germline loops: CDR1 SQVTM, CDR2 ANQGSEA. This CDR3 spans 13 amino acids. The V end was cut by 6 bases, the J end by 8 bases, with 17 bases between.

Many counts were recorded for this clonotype. This chain connects TRBV5-1 to TRBJ1-2; no definite D call. From germline, CDR1 is SGHRS and CDR2 YFSETQ. The length of the CDR3 is 17 residues. V was trimmed by 0 bases and J by 4 bases, leaving 19 bases between them. The CDR3 nucleotides read TGCGCCAGCAGCTTGGTACGGGCGGGAACGGGTGCCTATGGCTACACCTTC. Translating gives CASSLVRAGTGAYGYTF.

This clonotype occurred many times. This chain joins TRBV29-1 and TRBJ2-3; no reliable D call. Deletions cut 1 base from V and 1 base from J, with 12 bases between. Germline CDR1 reads SQVTM; CDR2 reads ANQGSEA. The CDR3 length is 15 residues. CDR3 DNA: TGCAGCGTTGAAGGCTGGATGTCCCGCACAGATACGCAGTATTTT. Translated: CSVEGWMSRTDTQYF.

This clonotype has only a few counts. This chain uses TRBV3-1 with TRBJ2-1, with D possibly matching TRBD2 (6 bases). Germline V gives CDR1 LGHDT, CDR2 YNNKEL (reference sequence). This CDR3 has 16 residues. Trimming took 0 bases from V and 3 from J, leaving 12 bases between them. The CDR3 DNA follows: TGTGCCAGCAGCCAAGAACGGGACTTGAACTACAATGAGCAGTTCTTC. It yields the protein CASSQERDLNYNEQFF.

The sample holds many counts of this clonotype. V usage is TRBV6-6 and J usage is TRBJ1-1; no clear D. V was trimmed by 0 bases and J by 12 bases, leaving 14 bases between them. The CDR3 extends over 13 amino acids. Germline assignment: CDR1 MNHNY and CDR2 SVGAGI (reference sequence). CDR3 sequence (DNA): TGTGCCAGCAGTTACTCGAGTGGGTCTGGGTCTTTCTTT. Translation: CASSYSSGSGSFF.

This clonotype occurred many times. The genes are TRBV29-1 and TRBJ1-1, with 7 bases matching TRBD1. With 4 bases clipped from V and 9 bases from J, the junction kept 23 bases outside the gene matches. The germline V gene has CDR1 SQVTM and CDR2 ANQGSEA. This CDR3 region has 17 residues. CDR3 sequence: CSVGGYIRDRVRAQAFF. As DNA, the CDR3 is TGCAGCGTTGGGGGGTATATTAGAGACAGGGTTAGGGCACAAGCTTTCTTT.